The sample holds one count of the clone carrying this T cell receptor (beta chain). What it binds is unknown. This record belongs to a study of cytomegalovirus exposure and HLA in healthy donors. Study results and caveats: A later analysis showed HLA-associated TCR beta chains outstripping equally common others in clonal expansion. TCR beta sequences reportedly predicted most subjects' HLA-A and HLA-B alleles accurately.

Germline V gene lookup returns CDR1 MNHNY and CDR2 SVGAGI (reference sequence). There are 13 residues in the CDR3. V dropped 6 bases and J dropped 4; count of bases not matched to a gene: 3. The study sampled nominally healthy donors, though unrecorded immune exposures were likely. The study ran its PCR with 60 Vbeta and 13 Jbeta primers. In the authors' workflow: As a later analysis found, there were 70 million to 100 million unique TCR beta chains, of which roughly 11 million were shared. Method: immunoSEQ multiplex PCR; TCRdb's copy keeps in-frame clones and lacks some. V, J and clone size were drawn from that table, and D and trimming were deduced from the DNA. The table shows about 120,000 clones, with about 80% occurring only once.

This clonotype originated in a female donor in good health and CMV-seropositive. The material sequenced was PBMCs. V gene TRBV6-6 combines with J gene TRBJ1-3; TRBD1 aligns across 7 bases. This CDR3 reads CASSMTGGNTIYF. The CDR3, as DNA: TGTGCCAGCAGCATGACAGGGGGAAACACCATATATTTT.